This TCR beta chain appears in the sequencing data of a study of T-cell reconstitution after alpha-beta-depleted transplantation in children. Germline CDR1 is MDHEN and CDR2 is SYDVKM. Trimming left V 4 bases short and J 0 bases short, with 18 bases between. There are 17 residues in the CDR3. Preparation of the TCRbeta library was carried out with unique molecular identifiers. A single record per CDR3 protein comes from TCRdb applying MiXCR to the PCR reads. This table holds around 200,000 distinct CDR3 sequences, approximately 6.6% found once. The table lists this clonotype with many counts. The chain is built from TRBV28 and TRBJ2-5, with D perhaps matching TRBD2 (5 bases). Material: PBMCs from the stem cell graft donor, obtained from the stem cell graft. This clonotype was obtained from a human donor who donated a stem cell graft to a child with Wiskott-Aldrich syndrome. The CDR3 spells CASSSQPGFLYQETQYF. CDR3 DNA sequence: TGTGCCAGCAGTTCCCAACCGGGATTTTTGTACCAAGAGACCCAGTACTTC.